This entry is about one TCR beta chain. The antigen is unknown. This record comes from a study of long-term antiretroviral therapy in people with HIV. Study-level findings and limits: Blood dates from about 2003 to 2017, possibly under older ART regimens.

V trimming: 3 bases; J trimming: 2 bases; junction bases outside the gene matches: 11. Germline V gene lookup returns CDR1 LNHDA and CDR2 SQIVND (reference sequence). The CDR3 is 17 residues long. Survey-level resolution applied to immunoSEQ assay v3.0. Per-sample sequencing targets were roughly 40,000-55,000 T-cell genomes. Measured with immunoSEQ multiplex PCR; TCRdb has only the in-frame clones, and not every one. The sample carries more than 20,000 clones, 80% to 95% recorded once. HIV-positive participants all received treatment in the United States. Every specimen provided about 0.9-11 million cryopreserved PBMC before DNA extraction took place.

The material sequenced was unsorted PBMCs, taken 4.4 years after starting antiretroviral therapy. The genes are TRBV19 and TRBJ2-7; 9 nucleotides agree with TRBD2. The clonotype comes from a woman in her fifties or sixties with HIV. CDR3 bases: TGTGCCAGTAGTATCGGAGAGGGGCTAGCGGGGCCCTACGAGCAGTACTTC. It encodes CASSIGEGLAGPYEQYF.